These 15 T cell receptor beta chains came from one sample sequenced in a study of cytomegalovirus exposure and HLA in healthy donors. Amplification used 60 Vbeta primers and 13 Jbeta primers. The table came from immunoSEQ multiplex PCR; TCRdb's copy has only in-frame clones and leaves some out. The table lists 95,000 to 150,000 clones, over 65% of them singletons. The material sequenced was PBMCs. All receptors derive from a man between 45 and 60 years old in good health and CMV-seronegative.

This rearrangement joins TRBV15 to TRBJ1-6; 10 bases agree with TRBD1. Germline V CDR1 and CDR2: LNHNV, YYDKDF (reference sequence). The CDR3 has 16 residues. Losses at the gene ends were 6 bases for V and 4 bases for J; bases not matched to a gene: 6. This chain's CDR3 is CATRRGQGTYNSPLHF. DNA for the CDR3: TGTGCCACCAGGAGGGGACAGGGGACTTATAATTCACCCCTCCACTTT.

This clone was counted only a few times. The V call is TRBV7-3, the J call TRBJ1-4; 10 bases fit TRBD1. V gave up 4 bases and J gave up 6 bases; unmatched junction bases: 2. Germline V gene data show CDR1 as SGHTA and CDR2 as FQGTGA. The CDR3 covers 14 residues. This chain's CDR3 is CASSSGTGDEKLFF. The CDR3 DNA reads TGTGCCAGCAGCTCCGGGACAGGGGATGAAAAACTGTTTTTT.

The chain is built from TRBV13 and TRBJ2-7; weak D call: TRBD1 (5 bases). The ends were cut back, 5 bases at V and 2 bases at J, with 13 bases in the middle. The length of the CDR3 is 14 residues. The V gene's germline CDR1 is PRHDT and CDR2 FYEKMQ (reference sequence). The CDR3 here is CASSRPGQTYEQYF. Written as DNA, the CDR3 is TGTGCCAGCAGCCGGCCCGGACAAACCTACGAGCAGTACTTC. Full variable domain (rest looked up from reference TRBV13 and TRBJ2-7): AAGVIQSPRHLIKEKRETATLKCYPIPRHDTVYWYQQGPGQDPQFLISFYEKMQSDKGSIPDRFSAQQFSDYHSELNMSSLELGDSALYFCASSRPGQTYEQYFGPGTRLTVT.

The gene calls are TRBV2 and TRBJ1-2; 10 bases line up with TRBD1. The CDR3 has 15 residues. Germline V gene data show CDR1 as SNHLY and CDR2 as FYNNEI. Losses at the gene ends were 6 bases for V and 4 bases for J; bases not matched to a gene: 8. The CDR3 DNA reads TGTGCCAGCAGCCGGCGGACAGGGGGAACCTATGGCTACACCTTC. This gives the protein CASSRRTGGTYGYTF.

The rearrangement uses TRBV2 and TRBJ2-7; a weak D match, TRBD1 (6 bases). The germline V and J ends were trimmed by 4 bases and 4 bases, with 11 bases remaining between them. Germline V lookup: CDR1 SNHLY, CDR2 FYNNEI. CDR3 length: 13 residues. In DNA form, the CDR3 reads TGTGCCAGCAGTGTGAATGGACAGTACGAGCAGTACGTC. Protein: CASSVNGQYEQYV.

This clone has more than one count but fewer than ten. The chain links TRBV19 to TRBJ2-3; no clear D. The CDR3 extends over 12 amino acids. V was pared by 4 bases and J by 6 bases, with 8 bases between. The V gene's germline CDR1 is LNHDA and CDR2 SQIVND (reference sequence). CDR3 sequence reads: CASSKVRDTQYF. The CDR3 nucleotides are TGTGCCAGTAGTAAGGTCAGGGATACGCAGTATTTT.

The chain links TRBV11-2 to TRBJ2-7; no reliable D call. The CDR3 length is 16 residues. V lost 5 bases and J lost 3, with 20 bases in between. Germline lookup yields CDR1 SGHAT and CDR2 FQNNGV. CDR3 in amino acids: CASSLSGSPADYEQYF. The CDR3 nucleotides read TGTGCCAGCAGCCTCTCAGGTTCCCCCGCTGACTACGAGCAGTACTTC.

To note about this clone: One end of the junction does not line up with germline, which may come from a read error. CDR3 region: CSSSLTTWGQAAIHYGYTF. In DNA form, the CDR3 reads TGTTCCAGCAGCTTAACCACCTGGGGACAGGCTGCGATACACTATGGCTACACCTTC. The chain has TRBV7-9 and TRBJ1-2, with 8 bases that match TRBD1. This CDR3 has 19 amino acids. The germline V gene encodes CDR1 SEHNR and CDR2 FQNEAQ (reference sequence).

This clone was recorded a few times. Within the sample, other DNA sequences also encode this same CDR3. This chain links TRBV14 with TRBJ1-1; D gene ambiguous. Trimming stripped 0 bases from V and 1 base from J, with 3 bases between. The germline V gene has CDR1 SGHDN and CDR2 FVKESK. The CDR3 is 13 residues long. CDR3 sequence: CASSQDQNTEAFF. The CDR3 nucleotides read TGTGCCAGCAGCCAAGATCAGAACACTGAAGCTTTCTTT.

This chain connects TRBV29-1 to TRBJ2-4; 8 nucleotides align to TRBD1. The junction had 7 bases not matched to a gene; V was cut back by 6 bases and J by 0 bases. CDR3 length equals 15 residues. CDR1 and CDR2 (germline): SQVTM, ANQGSEA. CDR3 nucleotides: TGCAGCGTAGCCTCAGGGGGCGCAGCCAAAAACATTCAGTACTTC. It is translated as CSVASGGAAKNIQYF.

V gene TRBV7-9 combines with J gene TRBJ2-5; D not certain. Germline V gene sequence: CDR1 SEHNR, CDR2 FQNEAQ (reference sequence). CDR3 length: 11 amino acids. Between the trimmed V and J ends, which lost 4 bases and 4 bases, there was a span of 4 bases. CDR3 nucleotides: TGTGCCAGCAGCTCTCGAGAGACCCAGTACTTC. Its translation is CASSSRETQYF.

The CDR3 is CASSIQRGGGSYNEQFF. The CDR3 nucleotides are TGTGCCAGTAGTATCCAGCGCGGGGGGGGCTCCTACAATGAGCAGTTCTTC. This chain links TRBV19 with TRBJ2-1; TRBD2 agrees at 9 bases. The CDR3 has 17 amino acids. J was trimmed by 0 bases and V by 3 bases; bases with no gene match: 6. Germline V gene data show CDR1 as LNHDA and CDR2 as SQIVND (reference sequence).

This clone was detected only a few times. The gene calls are TRBV4-3 and TRBJ1-2; 8 nucleotides line up with TRBD1. Germline V gene sequence: CDR1 LGHNA, CDR2 YSLEER. The CDR3 loop spans 15 amino acids. J was trimmed by 5 bases and V by 1 base; bases with no gene match: 6. The CDR3 region has the DNA TGCGCCAGCAGCCAAGTGGACAGGGCCTCTTATGGCTACACCTTC. Protein sequence: CASSQVDRASYGYTF.

The rearrangement links TRBV6-4 to TRBJ1-2, with a tentative D call TRBD1 (5 bases). Germline V gene lookup returns CDR1 MRHNA and CDR2 SNTAGT. V was pared by 0 bases and J by 5 bases, with 10 bases between. This CDR3 has 14 amino acids. In DNA form, the CDR3 reads TGTGCCAGCAGTGACTCGTGGGGCGCATATGGCTACACCTTC. Translation: CASSDSWGAYGYTF.

Remarks on this clone: Other DNA sequences in the same sample also yield this CDR3. The chain combines TRBV7-2 with TRBJ1-5, with D possibly matching TRBD1 (6 bases). V was clipped by 4 bases and J by 0 bases, with 7 bases between them. CDR1 is SGHTA and CDR2 is FQGNSA in the germline V gene. The CDR3 extends over 14 amino acids. DNA of the CDR3: TGTGCCAGCAGCTCACAGGGTAGCAATCAGCCCCAGCATTTT. The encoded protein is CASSSQGSNQPQHF.